This T cell receptor beta chain comes out of a study of blood T cells in healthy people across ages. PCR was performed a second time for about 6 to 12 cycles using a sample-barcoded 5' primer and a J-beta primer mix. Individual samples furnished no less than 3 million CDR3-containing paired-end reads apiece. TCRdb called the 5' RACE reads again in MiXCR, with one record for every CDR3 protein. The table includes 550,000 to 800,000 distinct CDR3 sequences, roughly 30% detected once. The germline CDR1 and CDR2 sequences are SGHRS and YFSETQ. Trimming at V came to 2 bases and at J to 5 bases, leaving 6 bases not matched to a gene. The CDR3 sequence is 14 residues long.

This sequence was found in an elderly woman in good health. The chain couples TRBV5-1 to TRBJ2-5; 7 bases agree with TRBD1. Sequencing input: blood. The CDR3 sequence: CASSFQTGSETQYF. The CDR3, as DNA: TGCGCCAGCAGCTTCCAGACAGGGTCGGAGACCCAGTACTTC. Combining the CDR3 with reference TRBV5-1 and TRBJ2-5 gives the whole variable domain KAGVTQTPRYLIKTRGQQVTLSCSPISGHRSVSWYQQTPGQGLQFLFEYFSETQRNKGNFPGRFSGRQFSNSRSEMNVSTLELGDSALYLCASSFQTGSETQYFGPGTRLLVL.